What follows are 23 T cell receptor beta chains derived from one specimen sequenced in a study of blood T cell repertoires in COVID-19. The table came from immunoSEQ multiplex PCR; TCRdb's copy has only in-frame clones and leaves some out. The table has under 450,000 clones, about 90% seen once. The sample comprised PBMCs or T cells enriched from blood (not recorded which). All receptors derive from a woman aged 30 to 39 who had recovered from COVID-19.

The chain employs TRBV19 and TRBJ2-7; the match to TRBD1 covers 11 bases. The CDR3 length is 15 residues. Germline V gene data show CDR1 as LNHDA and CDR2 as SQIVND (reference sequence). With 5 bases clipped from V and 3 bases from J, the junction kept 6 bases outside the gene matches. The CDR3 bases are TGTGCCAGTAGTCATAGCGGGACAGGGGGCTACGAGCAGTACTTC. Protein sequence: CASSHSGTGGYEQYF.

This sequence joins TRBV9 and TRBJ1-2, with D tentatively TRBD1 (5 bases). V dropped 4 bases and J dropped 2 bases, with 9 bases sitting between them. This CDR3 comprises 13 residues. The germline V gene has CDR1 SGDLS and CDR2 YYNGEE. CDR3 nucleotides: TGTGCCAGCAGCCCGGAGGGGAACTATGGCTACACCTTC. This translates into CASSPEGNYGYTF.

The chain joins TRBV6-2 or TRBV6-3 to TRBJ2-5; 7 bases align to TRBD1. The V segment lost 4 bases and the J segment 2 bases; nucleotides outside the gene matches: 4. The germline V gene encodes CDR1 MNHEY and CDR2 SVGEGT. The CDR3 sequence is 14 residues long. For the CDR3, the DNA is TGTGCCAGCAGTTTGGGGACAGCTCAAGAGACCCAGTACTTC. It codes for CASSLGTAQETQYF.

This sequence joins TRBV27 and TRBJ1-1; the D gene is possibly TRBD1 (6 bases). The V and J ends lost 2 bases and 6 bases respectively, with 22 bases between them. CDR1 is MNHEY, CDR2 SMNVEV, per germline (reference sequence). This CDR3 is 17 amino acids long. CDR3 protein: CASSLSLQGHPFAEAFF. The CDR3 bases are TGTGCCAGCAGTTTAAGCCTACAGGGACACCCGTTTGCTGAAGCTTTCTTT.

The gene calls are TRBV29-1 and TRBJ1-4; D may be TRBD1 (5 bases). This CDR3 spans 12 amino acids. With 4 bases removed from V and 6 bases from J, the gap between germline ends came to 9 bases. Germline-derived CDR1 and CDR2 are SQVTM and ANQGSEA. The CDR3 loop reads CSVVGGDEKLFF. The CDR3 coding sequence is TGCAGCGTTGTTGGGGGGGATGAAAAACTGTTTTTT.

This clone showed up just a few times. The chain has TRBV4-1 and TRBJ2-7, with 9 bases that match TRBD1. The junction had 8 bases not matched to a gene; V was cut back by 4 bases and J by 7 bases. The CDR3 covers 14 residues. In germline, CDR1 is MGHRA, CDR2 YSYEKL. The CDR3 reads CASSLQGAGGEQYF. The CDR3 DNA sequence: TGCGCCAGCAGCCTACAGGGGGCGGGTGGGGAGCAGTACTTC.

In its sample, this clone was seen once. This chain joins TRBV18 and TRBJ2-7, with D perhaps matching TRBD2 (5 bases). V lost 6 bases and J 0 bases, leaving 9 bases between the germline ends. Germline values: CDR1 KGHSH, CDR2 LQKENI. The CDR3 has 13 amino acids. CDR3 in DNA: TGTGCCAGCTCGAGCGGTGTCTCCTACGAGCAGTACTTC. It specifies CASSSGVSYEQYF.

The gene calls are TRBV7-9 and TRBJ1-1; a possible D gene is TRBD1 (5 bases). The CDR3 sequence is 13 residues long. Between the trimmed V and J ends, which lost 5 bases and 7 bases, there was a span of 14 bases. The germline CDR1 and CDR2 sequences are SEHNR and FQNEAQ (reference sequence). The CDR3 nucleotides read TGTGCCAGCAGCCAGGGATATTCTGATGAAGCTTTCTTT. It translates to CASSQGYSDEAFF. The variable domain in full, with the rest retrieved from reference TRBV7-9 and TRBJ1-1, is DTGVSQNPRHKITKRGQNVTFRCDPISEHNRLYWYRQTLGQGPEFLTYFQNEAQLEKSRLLSDRFSAERPKGSFSTLEIQRTEQGDSAMYLCASSQGYSDEAFFGQGTRLTVV.

J is TRBJ2-2 and V is TRBV6-2 or TRBV6-3; TRBD2 might be the D (5 bases). Trimming took 5 bases from V and 3 from J, leaving 16 bases between them. CDR1 is MNHEY, CDR2 SVGEGT, per germline. There are 16 residues in the CDR3. The CDR3 spells CASSHHPGKYTGELFF. As DNA, the CDR3 is TGTGCCAGCAGTCACCACCCGGGAAAATACACCGGGGAGCTGTTTTTT.

The genes are TRBV6-5 and TRBJ2-2; the match to TRBD2 covers 9 bases. The CDR3 runs 16 residues. The germline V gene has CDR1 MNHEY and CDR2 SVGAGI. V dropped 2 bases and J dropped 6; count of bases not matched to a gene: 7. CDR3 nucleotide sequence: TGTGCCAGCAGTTACGTTCCCAGCGGGGGGTCCGGGGAGCTGTTTTTT. Amino acid sequence: CASSYVPSGGSGELFF.

V gene TRBV29-1 combines with J gene TRBJ2-5; D is undetermined. CDR1 SQVTM and CDR2 ANQGSEA come from the germline V gene. CDR3 size: 14 residues. With 1 base removed from V and 2 bases from J, the gap between germline ends came to 11 bases. CDR3 sequence: CSVEAPAGQETQYF. The CDR3 nucleotides are TGCAGCGTTGAAGCGCCGGCAGGACAAGAGACCCAGTACTTC.

This clone was picked up many times. The chain has TRBV28 and TRBJ1-1; D might be TRBD1 (6 bases). V gave up 2 bases and J gave up 4 bases, with 14 bases separating them. This CDR3 spans 15 amino acids. Germline CDR1 MDHEN, CDR2 SYDVKM. This CDR3 is CASSLRTAGITEAFF. DNA for the CDR3: TGTGCCAGCAGTTTAAGGACAGCTGGGATCACTGAAGCTTTCTTT.

The chain uses TRBV7-9 and TRBJ1-1, with D hard to call. V lost 5 bases and J 4 bases, leaving 14 bases between the germline ends. CDR3 length: 14 amino acids. From germline, CDR1 is SEHNR and CDR2 FQNEAQ (reference sequence). CDR3 DNA: TGTGCCAGCAGCCGGCTGGAGGGCTTCACTGAAGCTTTCTTT. Its protein product is CASSRLEGFTEAFF.

The chain joins TRBV4-2 to TRBJ2-7; D is undetermined. The V end was cut by 1 base, the J end by 2 bases, with 6 bases between. Per germline, CDR1 LGHNA and CDR2 YNFKEQ. This CDR3 contains 13 residues. The CDR3 reads CASSQGQTYEQYF. The CDR3 nucleotides read TGTGCCAGCAGCCAAGGGCAGACCTACGAGCAGTACTTC.

The chain has TRBV6-5 and TRBJ2-7; TRBD1 aligns across 8 bases. The J segment lost 1 base and the V segment lost 6 bases, leaving 2 bases of the junction unmatched. The germline gives CDR1 MNHEY, CDR2 SVGAGI. CDR3 length: 13 amino acids. CDR3 amino acids: CASSQGASYEQYF. CDR3 DNA: TGTGCCAGCAGCCAGGGGGCTTCCTACGAGCAGTACTTC.

This clone was counted a few times. This rearrangement joins TRBV5-1 to TRBJ1-1, with D unresolved. CDR1 and CDR2 (germline): SGHRS, YFSETQ. Between the trimmed V and J ends, which lost 2 bases and 3 bases, there was a span of 8 bases. The CDR3 totals 13 residues. Here the CDR3 DNA reads TGCGCCAGCAGCTTCCGTCAGGACACTGAAGCTTTCTTT. Its translation is CASSFRQDTEAFF.

The chain joins TRBV7-9 to TRBJ2-7; no reliable D call. The germline V and J ends were trimmed by 3 bases and 4 bases, with 7 bases remaining between them. Looked up from germline, CDR1 is SEHNR and CDR2 is FQNEAQ (reference sequence). CDR3 length: 12 residues. As DNA, the CDR3 is TGTGCCAGCAGCTTCAGGTCGTACGAGCAGTACTTC. Amino acid sequence: CASSFRSYEQYF. Full variable domain (missing parts from reference TRBV7-9 and TRBJ2-7): DTGVSQNPRHKITKRGQNVTFRCDPISEHNRLYWYRQTLGQGPEFLTYFQNEAQLEKSRLLSDRFSAERPKGSFSTLEIQRTEQGDSAMYLCASSFRSYEQYFGPGTRLTVT.

This clone came up once. The chain carries TRBV9 and TRBJ2-1; 7 nucleotides line up with TRBD1. The V and J ends lost 1 base and 2 bases, in that order; junction bases with no gene match: 12. This CDR3 has 18 residues. Germline V gives CDR1 SGDLS, CDR2 YYNGEE. The CDR3 protein is CASSVRGRAASAYNEQFF. For the CDR3, the DNA is TGTGCCAGCAGCGTAAGGGGGCGTGCGGCAAGCGCCTACAATGAGCAGTTCTTC.

V usage is TRBV28 and J usage is TRBJ2-5; tentative D call: TRBD2 (6 bases). Per the germline V gene, CDR1 is MDHEN and CDR2 is SYDVKM. V was trimmed by 3 bases and J by 5 bases, leaving 10 bases between them. CDR3 length: 13 amino acids. In DNA form, the CDR3 reads TGTGCCAGCAGTTTCGGGGGTAGGGAGACCCAGTACTTC. This gives the protein CASSFGGRETQYF.

The rearrangement joins TRBV19 to TRBJ1-5; no definite D call. The CDR3 has 16 residues. Looked up from germline, CDR1 is LNHDA and CDR2 is SQIVND (reference sequence). V gave up 5 bases and J gave up 1 base, with 15 bases separating them. This CDR3 reads CASSYYAGFSNQPQHF. The DNA of the CDR3 is TGTGCCAGTAGTTACTACGCCGGGTTCAGCAATCAGCCCCAGCATTTT. Variable domain in full (rest from reference TRBV19 and TRBJ1-5): DGGITQSPKYLFRKEGQNVTLSCEQNLNHDAMYWYRQDPGQGLRLIYYSQIVNDFQKGDIAEGYSVSREKKESFPLTVTSAQKNPTAFYLCASSYYAGFSNQPQHFGDGTRLSIL.

The gene calls are TRBV6-6 and TRBJ1-6; possible D gene TRBD1, 6 bases. Germline-derived CDR1 and CDR2 are MNHNY and SVGAGI (reference sequence). The CDR3 has 17 residues. V shed 5 bases and J shed 0 bases, with 14 bases lying between them. CDR3: CASSLGQRSSYNSPLHF. CDR3 in DNA: TGTGCCAGCAGTCTCGGACAGAGAAGCTCCTATAATTCACCCCTCCACTTT.

In this sample, this clone turned up a few times. The J gene is TRBJ2-7, the V gene TRBV6-5; TRBD1 is a possible D gene (6 bases). V was shortened by 5 bases and J by 5 bases, with 13 bases between the two germline ends. The CDR3 totals 13 residues. Germline lookup yields CDR1 MNHEY and CDR2 SVGAGI. The CDR3 nucleotides read TGTGCCAGCAGTCTCTACCAGGGGAACGAGCAGTACTTC. Protein sequence: CASSLYQGNEQYF.

The rearrangement joins TRBV7-9 to TRBJ1-2; maybe TRBD1 (5 bases). The CDR3 sequence is 12 residues long. V was clipped by 3 bases and J by 6 bases, with 8 bases between them. The germline gives CDR1 SEHNR, CDR2 FQNEAQ (reference sequence). This chain's CDR3 is CASSFTGDGYTF. DNA of the CDR3: TGTGCCAGCAGCTTTACGGGGGATGGCTACACCTTC.